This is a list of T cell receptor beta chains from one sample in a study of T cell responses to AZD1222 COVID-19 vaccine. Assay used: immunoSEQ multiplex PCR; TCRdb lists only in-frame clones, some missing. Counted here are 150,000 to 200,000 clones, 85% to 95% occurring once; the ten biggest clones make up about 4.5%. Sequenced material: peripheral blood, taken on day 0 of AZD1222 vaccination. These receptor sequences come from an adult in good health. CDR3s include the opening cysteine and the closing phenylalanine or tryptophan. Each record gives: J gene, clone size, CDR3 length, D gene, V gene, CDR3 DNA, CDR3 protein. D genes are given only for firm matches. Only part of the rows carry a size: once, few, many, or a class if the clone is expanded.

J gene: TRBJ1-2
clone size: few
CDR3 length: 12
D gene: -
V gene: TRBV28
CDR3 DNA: TGTGCCAGCAGTTGGGCGGTTGGTGGCTACACCTTC
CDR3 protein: CASSWAVGGYTF

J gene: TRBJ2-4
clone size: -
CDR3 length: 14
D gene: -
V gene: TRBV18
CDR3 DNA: TGTGCCAGCTCACCACCGGGCGGACTAAACATTCAGTACTTC
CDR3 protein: CASSPPGGLNIQYF

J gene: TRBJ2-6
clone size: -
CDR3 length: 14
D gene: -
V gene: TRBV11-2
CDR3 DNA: TGTGCCAGCAGCTTGGTCTCTGGGGCCAACGTCCTGACTTTC
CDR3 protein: CASSLVSGANVLTF

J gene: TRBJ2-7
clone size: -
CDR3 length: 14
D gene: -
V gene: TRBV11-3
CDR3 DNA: TGTGCCAGCAGCTTGCTACCGGGACTTTACGAGCAGTACTTC
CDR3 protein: CASSLLPGLYEQYF

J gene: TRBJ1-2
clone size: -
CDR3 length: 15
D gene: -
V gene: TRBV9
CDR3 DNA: TGTGCCAGCAGCGTAGGCCCAATTCAATACTATGGCTACACCTTC
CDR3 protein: CASSVGPIQYYGYTF

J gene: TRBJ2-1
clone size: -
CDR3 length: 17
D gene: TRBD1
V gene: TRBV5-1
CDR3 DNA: TGCGCCAGCAGCTTGGCCTTGGCGGGACAGGGTTTCGATGAGCAGTTCTTC
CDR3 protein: CASSLALAGQGFDEQFF

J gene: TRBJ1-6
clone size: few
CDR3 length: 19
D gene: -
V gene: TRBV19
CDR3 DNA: TGTGCCAGTAGTATGATAGTCGGAACCATATTAGGCTATAATTCACCCCTCCACTTT
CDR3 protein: CASSMIVGTILGYNSPLHF

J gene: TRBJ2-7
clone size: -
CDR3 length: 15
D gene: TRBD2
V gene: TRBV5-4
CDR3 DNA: TGTGCCAGCAGCTCGACTAGCGGGAAGGACTACGAGCAGTACTTC
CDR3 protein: CASSSTSGKDYEQYF

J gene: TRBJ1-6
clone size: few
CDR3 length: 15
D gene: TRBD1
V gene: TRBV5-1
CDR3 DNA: TGCGCCAGCAGCGAAGCCGGGACAGCGAATTCACCCCTCCACTTT
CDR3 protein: CASSEAGTANSPLHF

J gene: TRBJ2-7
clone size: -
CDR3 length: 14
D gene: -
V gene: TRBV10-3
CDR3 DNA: TGTGCCATCAGTGATGGACAGCCCCAAGGGAAGGAGTACTTC
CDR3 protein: CAISDGQPQGKEYF

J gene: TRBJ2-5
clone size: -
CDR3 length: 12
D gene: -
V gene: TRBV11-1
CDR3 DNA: TGTGCCAGCAGCTTAAACGTGGAGACCCAGTACTTC
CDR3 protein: CASSLNVETQYF

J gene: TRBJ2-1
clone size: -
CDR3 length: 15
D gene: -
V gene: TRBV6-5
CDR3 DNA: TGTGCCAGCAGATCTGACAGTGGCTCCTACAATGAGCAGTTCTTC
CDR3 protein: CASRSDSGSYNEQFF